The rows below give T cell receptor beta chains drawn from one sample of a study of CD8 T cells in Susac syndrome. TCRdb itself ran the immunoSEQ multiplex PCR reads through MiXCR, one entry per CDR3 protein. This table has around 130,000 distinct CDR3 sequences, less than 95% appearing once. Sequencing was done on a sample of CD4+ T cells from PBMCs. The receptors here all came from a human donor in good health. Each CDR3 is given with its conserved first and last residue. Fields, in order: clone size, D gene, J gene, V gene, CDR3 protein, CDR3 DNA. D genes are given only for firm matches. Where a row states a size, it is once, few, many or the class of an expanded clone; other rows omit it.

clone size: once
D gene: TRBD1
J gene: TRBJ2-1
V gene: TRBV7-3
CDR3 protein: CASSWGQVFNEQFF
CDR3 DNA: TGTGCCAGCAGCTGGGGACAGGTATTCAATGAGCAGTTCTTC

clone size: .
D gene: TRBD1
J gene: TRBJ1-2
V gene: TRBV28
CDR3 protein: CASSPVTGGYGYTF
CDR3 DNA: TGTGCCAGCTCCCCCGTGACAGGGGGTTATGGCTACACCTTC

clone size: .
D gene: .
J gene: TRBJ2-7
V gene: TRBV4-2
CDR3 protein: CASSHGTLGREQYF
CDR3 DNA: TGTGCCAGCAGCCATGGGACCCTCGGACGAGAGCAGTACTTC

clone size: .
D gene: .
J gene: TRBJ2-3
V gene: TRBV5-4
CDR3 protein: CASSLVGIGEQYF
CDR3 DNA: TGTGCCAGCAGCTTGGTTGGGATAGGGGAGCAGTATTTT

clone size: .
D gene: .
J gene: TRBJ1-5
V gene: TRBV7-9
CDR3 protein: CASSLAGTHQPQHF
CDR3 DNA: TGTGCCAGCAGCTTAGCCGGGACACATCAGCCCCAGCATTTT

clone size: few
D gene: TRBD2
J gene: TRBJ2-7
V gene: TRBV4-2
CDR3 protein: CASSQEGTGLAASEQYF
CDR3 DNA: TGTGCCAGCAGCCAAGAGGGGACCGGACTAGCGGCTAGCGAGCAGTACTTC

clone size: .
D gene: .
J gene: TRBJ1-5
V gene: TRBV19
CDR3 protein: CASSIRQQQPQHF
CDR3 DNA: TGTGCCAGTAGTATACGGCAGCAACAGCCCCAGCATTTT

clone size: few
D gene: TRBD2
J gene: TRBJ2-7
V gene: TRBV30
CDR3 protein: CAWGLANSYEQYF
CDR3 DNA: TGTGCCTGGGGACTAGCGAACTCCTACGAGCAGTACTTC

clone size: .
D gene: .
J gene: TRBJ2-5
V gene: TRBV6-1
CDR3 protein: CASTRDGQETQYF
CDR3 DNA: TGTGCCAGCACTAGGGACGGACAAGAGACCCAGTACTTC

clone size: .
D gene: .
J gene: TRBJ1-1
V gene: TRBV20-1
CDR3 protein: CSARLHNTEAFF
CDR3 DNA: TGCAGTGCCCGACTGCACAACACTGAAGCTTTCTTT

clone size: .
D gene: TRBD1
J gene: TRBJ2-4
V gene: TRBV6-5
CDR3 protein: CASSYGEQGTDIQYF
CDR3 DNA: TGTGCCAGCAGTTACGGCGAACAGGGGACGGACATTCAGTACTTC

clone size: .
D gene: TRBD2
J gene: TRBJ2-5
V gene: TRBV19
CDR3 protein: CASKISGLRQETQYF
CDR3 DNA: TGTGCCAGTAAAATATCGGGACTAAGACAAGAGACCCAGTACTTC

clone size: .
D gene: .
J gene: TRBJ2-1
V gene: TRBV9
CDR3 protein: CASSVEGPGYEQFF
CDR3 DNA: TGTGCCAGCAGCGTAGAGGGTCCGGGGTACGAGCAGTTCTTC

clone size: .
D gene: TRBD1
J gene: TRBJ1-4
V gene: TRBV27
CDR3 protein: CASSTGTGREKLFF
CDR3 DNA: TGTGCCAGCAGTACCGGGACAGGGCGTGAAAAACTGTTTTTT

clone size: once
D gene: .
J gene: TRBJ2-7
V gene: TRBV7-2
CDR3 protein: CASSLVWNSYEQYF
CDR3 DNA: TGTGCCAGCAGCTTAGTATGGAACTCCTACGAGCAGTACTTC

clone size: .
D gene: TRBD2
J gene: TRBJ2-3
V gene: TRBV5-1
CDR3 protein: CASSSGTSGDTDTQYF
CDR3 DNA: TGCGCCAGCAGCTCCGGGACTAGCGGGGACACAGATACGCAGTATTTT

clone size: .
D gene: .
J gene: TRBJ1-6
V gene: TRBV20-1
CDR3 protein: CSGTVGGVRGVTPLHF
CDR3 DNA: TGCAGTGGCACCGTCGGGGGAGTTAGGGGCGTAACACCCCTCCACTTT

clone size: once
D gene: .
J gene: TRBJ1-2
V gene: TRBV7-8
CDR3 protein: CASTLSNDGYGYTF
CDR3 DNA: TGTGCCAGCACCCTATCCAACGACGGGTATGGCTACACCTTC

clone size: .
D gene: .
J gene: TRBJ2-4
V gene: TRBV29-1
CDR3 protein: CSVSSGTYKNIQYF
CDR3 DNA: TGCAGCGTGAGTTCCGGGACTTACAAAAACATTCAGTACTTC

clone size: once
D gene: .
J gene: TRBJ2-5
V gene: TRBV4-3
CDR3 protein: CASSPSAAKKETQYF
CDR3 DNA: TGCGCCAGCAGCCCCTCAGCGGCTAAGAAAGAGACCCAGTACTTC

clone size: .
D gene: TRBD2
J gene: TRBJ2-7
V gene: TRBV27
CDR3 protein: CASRLAGAREQYF
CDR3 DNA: TGTGCCAGCAGATTAGCGGGCGCCCGCGAGCAGTACTTC

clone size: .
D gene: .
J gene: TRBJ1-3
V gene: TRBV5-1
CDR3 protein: CASRLQLGEGTIYF
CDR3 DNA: TGCGCCAGCAGACTACAGCTTGGTGAAGGCACCATATATTTT

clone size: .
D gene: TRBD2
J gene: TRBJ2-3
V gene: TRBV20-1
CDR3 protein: CSPIFSGRATDTQYF
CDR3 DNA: TGCAGCCCCATTTTTAGCGGGAGGGCCACAGATACGCAGTATTTT

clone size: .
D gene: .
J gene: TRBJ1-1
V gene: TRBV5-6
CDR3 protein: CASSLANGAEAFF
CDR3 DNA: TGTGCCAGCAGCTTGGCCAATGGTGCTGAAGCTTTCTTT

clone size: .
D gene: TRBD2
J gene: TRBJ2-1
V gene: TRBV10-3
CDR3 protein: CAISPGLASNEQFF
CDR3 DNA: TGTGCCATCAGCCCGGGACTAGCGAGCAATGAGCAGTTCTTC

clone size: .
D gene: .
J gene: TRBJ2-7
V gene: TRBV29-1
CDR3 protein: CSVASGPYNSYEQYF
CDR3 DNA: TGCAGCGTTGCCTCGGGACCTTATAACTCCTACGAGCAGTACTTC

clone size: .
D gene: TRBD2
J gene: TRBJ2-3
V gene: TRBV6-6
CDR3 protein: CASSRPSGASTDTQYF
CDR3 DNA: TGTGCCAGCAGCAGACCTAGCGGAGCTAGCACAGATACGCAGTATTTT

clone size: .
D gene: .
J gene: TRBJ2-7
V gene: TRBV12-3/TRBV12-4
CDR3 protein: CASSAEGHEQYF
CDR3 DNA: TGTGCCAGCAGTGCGGAGGGCCACGAGCAGTACTTC

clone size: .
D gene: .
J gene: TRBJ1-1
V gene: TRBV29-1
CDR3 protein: CSVRTALNTEAFF
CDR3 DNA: TGCAGCGTTCGGACAGCTTTGAACACTGAAGCTTTCTTT

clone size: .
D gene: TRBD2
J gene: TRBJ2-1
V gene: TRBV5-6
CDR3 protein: CASSFLAEAYNEQFF
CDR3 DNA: TGTGCCAGCAGCTTCCTAGCGGAGGCCTACAATGAGCAGTTCTTC

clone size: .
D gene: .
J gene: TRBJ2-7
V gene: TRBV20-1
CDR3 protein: CSAPQAESTYEQYF
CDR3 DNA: TGCAGTGCTCCGCAGGCGGAGTCAACCTACGAGCAGTACTTC

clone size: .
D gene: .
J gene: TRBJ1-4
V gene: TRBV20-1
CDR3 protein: CSASSGASVNEKLFF
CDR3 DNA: TGCAGTGCTAGTTCGGGGGCAAGCGTTAATGAAAAACTGTTTTTT

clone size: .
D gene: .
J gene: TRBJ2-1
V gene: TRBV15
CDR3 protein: CATSREVQLPNEQFF
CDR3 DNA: TGTGCCACCAGCAGAGAAGTACAGCTCCCCAATGAGCAGTTCTTC

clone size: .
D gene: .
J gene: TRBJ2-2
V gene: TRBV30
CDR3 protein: CAWSGTTTGEPFF
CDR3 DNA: TGTGCCTGGAGTGGGACTACCACCGGGGAGCCGTTTTTT

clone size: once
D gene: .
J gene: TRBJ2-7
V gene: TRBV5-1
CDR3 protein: CASSMEVGVSAYEQYF
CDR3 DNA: TGCGCCAGCAGCATGGAAGTAGGAGTTTCCGCCTACGAGCAGTACTTC

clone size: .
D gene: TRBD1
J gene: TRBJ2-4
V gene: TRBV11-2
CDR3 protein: CASSHNRGRDIQYF
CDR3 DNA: TGTGCCAGCAGCCATAACAGGGGGCGCGACATTCAGTACTTC

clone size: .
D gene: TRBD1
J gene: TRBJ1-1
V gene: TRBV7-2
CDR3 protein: CASSRDREGDAFF
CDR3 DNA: TGTGCCAGCAGCCGGGACAGGGAGGGTGATGCTTTCTTT

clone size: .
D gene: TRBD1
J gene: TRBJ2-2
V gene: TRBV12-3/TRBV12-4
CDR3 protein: CASSPRTGTLRTNTGELFF
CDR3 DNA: TGTGCCAGCAGTCCACGGACAGGGACACTGAGAACAAACACCGGGGAGCTGTTTTTT